Listed here are 32 T cell receptor beta chains from one sample, sequenced in a study of siplizumab effects on memory and regulatory T cells. Repertoires were generated with immunoSEQ multiplex PCR, while TCRdb's copy carries only in-frame clones and drops some. The sample contains about 100,000 clones, 90% to 95% of which appear only once. The sample taken for sequencing was Tregs sorted from blood. These receptors all come from a human donor in good health.

The chain carries TRBV27 and TRBJ2-7, with 14 nucleotides matching TRBD2. The V segment lost 5 bases and the J segment 4 bases; nucleotides outside the gene matches: 4. This CDR3 contains 15 residues. Germline assignment: CDR1 MNHEY and CDR2 SMNVEV (reference sequence). For the CDR3, the DNA is TGTGCCAGCAGTGGACTAGCGGGAGGTTTATACGAGCAGTACTTC. Amino acid sequence: CASSGLAGGLYEQYF.

The rearrangement joins TRBV11-3 to TRBJ1-3; TRBD1 is a possible D gene (5 bases). This CDR3 spans 16 amino acids. V was pared by 1 base and J by 0 bases, with 10 bases between. The germline V gene has CDR1 SGHNT and CDR2 YENEEA. This CDR3 reads CASSLGGLYSGNTIYF. The CDR3, as DNA: TGTGCCAGCAGCTTAGGGGGCCTTTACTCTGGAAACACCATATATTTT. The full variable domain, in which reference TRBV11-3 and TRBJ1-3 provide the parts outside the CDR3, is EAGVVQSPRYKIIEKKQPVAFWCNPISGHNTLYWYLQNLGQGPELLIRYENEEAVDDSQLPKDRFSAERLKGVDSTLKIQPAELGDSAVYLCASSLGGLYSGNTIYFGEGSWLTVV.

The chain recombines TRBV19 with TRBJ1-1, with D hard to call. Germline V lookup: CDR1 LNHDA, CDR2 SQIVND (reference sequence). V dropped 7 bases and J dropped 4 bases, with 10 bases sitting between them. CDR3 length: 12 residues. The CDR3 protein is CASMRWSTEAFF. The CDR3 coding sequence is TGTGCCAGTATGAGGTGGTCCACTGAAGCTTTCTTT.

This chain uses TRBV7-8 with TRBJ1-1; D is possibly TRBD1 (5 bases). Trimming removed 7 bases at V and 10 bases at J, with 25 bases between. Germline V lookup: CDR1 SGHVS, CDR2 FQNEAQ. The CDR3 totals 15 residues. The CDR3: CASTQLGRDRSGAFF. CDR3 nucleotides: TGTGCCAGCACCCAATTGGGCAGGGATCGGAGCGGAGCTTTCTTT.

This chain's CDR3 is CASSYSMRKKNTEAFF. The CDR3 DNA reads TGTGCCAGCAGTTACTCCATGCGAAAAAAGAACACTGAAGCTTTCTTT. This chain uses TRBV6-5 with TRBJ1-1; D not resolved. V lost 0 bases, J lost 1 base, and 12 bases lay in between. Looked up from germline, CDR1 is MNHEY and CDR2 is SVGAGI. CDR3 length: 16 residues.

This chain connects TRBV25-1 to TRBJ2-5, with a weak D call TRBD2 (6 bases). V was shortened by 6 bases and J by 4 bases, with 9 bases between the two germline ends. The CDR3 extends over 12 amino acids. The germline V gene has CDR1 MGHDK and CDR2 SYGVNS. The CDR3 spells CASRERVETQYF. DNA of the CDR3: TGTGCCAGCAGGGAGCGGGTAGAGACCCAGTACTTC.

The rearrangement links TRBV5-4 to TRBJ1-5; D is possibly TRBD1 (6 bases). V lost 2 bases and J 4 bases, leaving 7 bases between the germline ends. The CDR3 sequence is 13 residues long. Germline V gives CDR1 SGHNT, CDR2 YYREEE (reference sequence). In nucleotides, the CDR3 is TGTGCCAGCAGCTTTGGACAGAATCAGCCCCAGCATTTT. It translates to CASSFGQNQPQHF.

V and J are TRBV6-6 and TRBJ1-2; D unresolved. The CDR3 is 12 amino acids. Germline V CDR1 and CDR2: MNHNY, SVGAGI (reference sequence). With 6 bases removed from V and 8 bases from J, the gap between germline ends came to 13 bases. CDR3 sequence (DNA): TGTGCCAGCAGCTCGACGGAGAGAGGCTACACCTTC. Translation gives CASSSTERGYTF.

This clone was detected once. The chain combines TRBV6-5 with TRBJ1-1; D unclear. V lost 2 bases, J lost 0 bases, and 10 bases lay in between. The CDR3 length is 15 residues. CDR1 and CDR2 (germline): MNHEY, SVGAGI. The CDR3: CASSYRAGLNTEAFF. The CDR3 coding sequence is TGTGCCAGCAGTTACCGAGCGGGGTTGAACACTGAAGCTTTCTTT.

CDR3 protein: CASSITSRGESAQYF. The CDR3 DNA is TGCGCCAGCAGCATTACTAGCCGGGGAGAGAGCGCGCAGTATTTT. V and J are TRBV5-1 and TRBJ2-3; tentative D call: TRBD2 (6 bases). Trimming stripped 4 bases from V and 10 bases from J, with 22 bases between. Germline-derived CDR1 and CDR2 are SGHRS and YFSETQ. The CDR3 length is 15 residues.

The chain links TRBV19 to TRBJ2-5, with a weak D call TRBD2 (6 bases). Per the germline V gene, CDR1 is LNHDA and CDR2 is SQIVND (reference sequence). This CDR3 has 13 residues. Trimming removed 4 bases from V and 4 bases from J, with 10 bases in between. The CDR3, as DNA: TGTGCCAGTAGTACGGGACTCAGAGAGACCCAGTACTTC. Its translation: CASSTGLRETQYF.

V is TRBV19 and J is TRBJ2-7; D is unclear. The CDR3 loop spans 13 amino acids. With 3 bases removed from V and 5 bases from J, the gap between germline ends came to 11 bases. CDR1 and CDR2 from the germline V gene are LNHDA and SQIVND (reference sequence). The CDR3 coding sequence is TGTGCCAGTAGTATCACCCCGTTGAACGAGCAGTACTTC. As protein: CASSITPLNEQYF. The full variable domain, its missing parts supplied by reference TRBV19 and TRBJ2-7, is DGGITQSPKYLFRKEGQNVTLSCEQNLNHDAMYWYRQDPGQGLRLIYYSQIVNDFQKGDIAEGYSVSREKKESFPLTVTSAQKNPTAFYLCASSITPLNEQYFGPGTRLTVT.

This clone was found once. The chain joins TRBV5-1 to TRBJ2-7; 7 positions agree with TRBD2. The germline V gene encodes CDR1 SGHRS and CDR2 YFSETQ. The CDR3 is 15 residues long. Trimming took 2 bases from V and 4 from J; bases not matched to a gene: 9. The CDR3 region is CASSFGGGPYYEQYF. The CDR3 DNA reads TGCGCCAGCAGCTTTGGGGGAGGGCCTTATTACGAGCAGTACTTC.

J is TRBJ1-5 and V is TRBV18; TRBD1 matches at 7 bases. Germline V gene sequence: CDR1 KGHSH, CDR2 LQKENI. V was clipped by 6 bases and J by 4 bases; unmatched bases: 6. CDR3 length: 14 residues. CDR3 bases: TGTGCCAGCTCCTTGGACAGGCATAATCAGCCCCAGCATTTT. Protein: CASSLDRHNQPQHF.

The chain has TRBV7-9 and TRBJ1-3; D possibly corresponds to TRBD1 (5 bases). The V end was cut by 3 bases, the J end by 0 bases, with 12 bases between. Germline assignment: CDR1 SEHNR and CDR2 FQNEAQ (reference sequence). This CDR3 spans 16 amino acids. In DNA form, the CDR3 reads TGTGCCAGCAGCTTTGAAGGGGTTTACTCTGGAAACACCATATATTTT. Translation: CASSFEGVYSGNTIYF.

CDR3 DNA: TGTGCCAGCAGTTTGGGCTTAGGAAACACTGAAGCTTTCTTT. Translation: CASSLGLGNTEAFF. The chain has TRBV6-6 and TRBJ1-1; D is undetermined. Germline V CDR1 and CDR2: MNHNY, SVGAGI (reference sequence). The CDR3 totals 14 residues. V lost 4 bases to trimming and J lost 2 bases, with 11 bases between them.

The chain has TRBV7-3 and TRBJ2-1, with 9 bases aligning to TRBD2. Germline V gene data show CDR1 as SGHTA and CDR2 as FQGTGA. This CDR3 has 14 amino acids. The J segment lost 8 bases and the V segment lost 8 bases, leaving 10 bases of the junction unmatched. CDR3 loop: CASAVAGAGDEQFF. In nucleotides, the CDR3 is TGTGCCAGCGCTGTAGCGGGAGCAGGGGATGAGCAGTTCTTC.

This chain uses TRBV29-1 with TRBJ2-5, with D possibly being TRBD1 (5 bases). This CDR3 contains 12 residues. V gave up 8 bases and J gave up 7 bases, with 17 bases separating them. Germline V gene lookup returns CDR1 SQVTM and CDR2 ANQGSEA. This CDR3 reads CSPLQGSGTQYF. The CDR3 DNA sequence: TGCAGCCCCCTGCAGGGATCAGGGACCCAGTACTTC.

This clone has a single count. The chain carries TRBV5-5 and TRBJ1-3, with 7 positions matching TRBD1. The length of the CDR3 is 18 residues. The germline gives CDR1 SGHKS, CDR2 YYEKEE (reference sequence). J gave up 0 bases and V 0 bases, and 9 bases lay outside the gene matches. The CDR3 loop reads CASSLELFWDSSGNTIYF. The DNA for the CDR3 is TGTGCCAGCAGCTTGGAATTGTTTTGGGACAGCTCTGGAAACACCATATATTTT.

The genes are TRBV19 and TRBJ1-3; D gene uncertain. Germline lookup yields CDR1 LNHDA and CDR2 SQIVND (reference sequence). The CDR3 is 15 residues long. V shed 7 bases and J shed 0 bases, with 13 bases lying between them. The CDR3 protein is CASKEQPLSGNTIYF. Written as DNA, the CDR3 is TGTGCCAGTAAGGAACAGCCGCTCTCTGGAAACACCATATATTTT.

The V gene is TRBV2, the J gene TRBJ2-3, with 8 bases matching TRBD2. Germline-derived CDR1 and CDR2 are SNHLY and FYNNEI. This CDR3 has 11 amino acids. Trimming at V came to 9 bases and at J to 14 bases, leaving 10 bases not matched to a gene. For the CDR3, the DNA is TGTGCCAGTAACCGTGGACTAGCTTGGTATTTT. Amino acid sequence: CASNRGLAWYF. The full variable domain, completed using reference TRBV2 and TRBJ2-3, is EPEVTQTPSHQVTQMGQEVILRCVPISNHLYFYWYRQILGQKVEFLVSFYNNEISEKSEIFDDQFSVERPDGSNFTLKIRSTKLEDSAMYFCASNRGLAWYFGPGTRLTVL.

The CDR3 sequence is CASSLDRGGEQFF. The CDR3 coding sequence is TGTGCCAGCAGCTTGGATCGAGGAGGGGAGCAGTTCTTC. The V call is TRBV7-8, the J call TRBJ2-1; tentatively, D is TRBD2 (6 bases). Germline V gives CDR1 SGHVS, CDR2 FQNEAQ. V lost 3 bases to trimming and J lost 10 bases, with 13 bases between them. There are 13 residues in the CDR3.

V usage is TRBV5-4 and J usage is TRBJ2-1, with D perhaps TRBD1 (6 bases). The V and J ends lost 1 base and 3 bases respectively, with 11 bases between them. From germline, CDR1 is SGHNT and CDR2 YYREEE (reference sequence). The CDR3 is 15 amino acids. CDR3 DNA: TGTGCCAGCAGCTTGCCCAGGGGTCTCTACAATGAGCAGTTCTTC. This translates into CASSLPRGLYNEQFF.

The chain combines TRBV5-4 with TRBJ2-1; 8 nucleotides match TRBD2. After removal of 4 bases from V and 10 bases from J, the junction contained 4 bases not matched to a gene. CDR3 length: 12 residues. Germline CDR1 reads SGHNT; CDR2 reads YYREEE (reference sequence). DNA of the CDR3: TGTGCCAGCAGCCGAGCGGGGGAAGAGCAGTTCTTC. This codes for CASSRAGEEQFF.

The V gene is TRBV6-6, the J gene TRBJ2-4; D unresolved. Trimming shortened V by 3 bases and J by 1 base, and 10 bases separated the two germline ends. Germline CDR1 is MNHNY and CDR2 is SVGAGI (reference sequence). The CDR3 is 15 residues long. CDR3 residues: CASSYALLAKNIQYF. CDR3 nucleotides: TGTGCCAGCAGTTATGCGCTCCTGGCCAAAAACATTCAGTACTTC.

The chain recombines TRBV19 with TRBJ2-1, with 7 bases matching TRBD2. Germline assignment: CDR1 LNHDA and CDR2 SQIVND (reference sequence). The CDR3 covers 13 residues. V shed 5 bases, J shed 7 bases, and the junction held 5 bases outside the gene matches. The CDR3 here is CASSLTGRNEQFF. Here the CDR3 DNA reads TGTGCCAGTAGTCTGACCGGGAGGAATGAGCAGTTCTTC. Combining the CDR3 with reference TRBV19 and TRBJ2-1 gives the whole variable domain DGGITQSPKYLFRKEGQNVTLSCEQNLNHDAMYWYRQDPGQGLRLIYYSQIVNDFQKGDIAEGYSVSREKKESFPLTVTSAQKNPTAFYLCASSLTGRNEQFFGPGTRLTVL.

In DNA form, the CDR3 reads TGTGCCAGCAGCCCCGGGCCTTTCAAGAGAACTAATGAAAAACTGTTTTTT. This encodes CASSPGPFKRTNEKLFF. The chain uses TRBV9 and TRBJ1-4, with unresolved D. The V end was cut by 4 bases, the J end by 1 base, with 17 bases between. Looked up from germline, CDR1 is SGDLS and CDR2 is YYNGEE. This CDR3 is 17 amino acids long.

V is TRBV25-1 and J is TRBJ2-1, with D unclear. The ends were cut back, 4 bases at V and 9 bases at J, with 4 bases in the middle. The CDR3 covers 10 residues. CDR1 and CDR2 from the germline V gene are MGHDK and SYGVNS. CDR3 DNA sequence: TGTGCCAGCAGTGGTATTGAGCAGTTCTTC. Amino acids: CASSGIEQFF.

V is TRBV10-3 and J is TRBJ2-7, with D unclear. V shed 6 bases and J shed 4 bases, with 13 bases lying between them. The CDR3 has 13 residues. Germline loops: CDR1 ENHRY, CDR2 SYGVKD. This CDR3 is CAIRATSIYEQYF. The CDR3 DNA reads TGTGCCATCAGGGCCACTTCAATTTACGAGCAGTACTTC.

This clone showed up just once. The chain employs TRBV6-1 and TRBJ1-5; 7 bases are a match to TRBD1. The V segment lost 4 bases and the J segment 4 bases; nucleotides outside the gene matches: 4. Germline V CDR1 and CDR2: MNHNS, SASEGT. This CDR3 has 14 amino acids. The CDR3 bases are TGTGCCAGCAGTGGACAGGGTATAAATCAGCCCCAGCATTTT. This translates into CASSGQGINQPQHF.

This clone was counted a single time. This chain links TRBV7-9 with TRBJ1-1; D might be TRBD1 (6 bases). Germline V gene lookup returns CDR1 SEHNR and CDR2 FQNEAQ (reference sequence). This CDR3 is 14 amino acids long. V was clipped by 3 bases and J by 10 bases, with 18 bases between them. The CDR3 DNA is TGTGCCAGCAGCTTGAGGGGGACCCCCAAGGGAGCTTTCTTT. Translation gives CASSLRGTPKGAFF.

The chain is built from TRBV28 and TRBJ2-3; D uncertain. Germline V CDR1 and CDR2: MDHEN, SYDVKM. Trimming took 3 bases from V and 4 from J, leaving 5 bases between them. CDR3 length equals 12 residues. The CDR3 here is CASSFLPDTQYF. CDR3 nucleotide sequence: TGTGCCAGCAGTTTTCTACCAGATACGCAGTATTTT.